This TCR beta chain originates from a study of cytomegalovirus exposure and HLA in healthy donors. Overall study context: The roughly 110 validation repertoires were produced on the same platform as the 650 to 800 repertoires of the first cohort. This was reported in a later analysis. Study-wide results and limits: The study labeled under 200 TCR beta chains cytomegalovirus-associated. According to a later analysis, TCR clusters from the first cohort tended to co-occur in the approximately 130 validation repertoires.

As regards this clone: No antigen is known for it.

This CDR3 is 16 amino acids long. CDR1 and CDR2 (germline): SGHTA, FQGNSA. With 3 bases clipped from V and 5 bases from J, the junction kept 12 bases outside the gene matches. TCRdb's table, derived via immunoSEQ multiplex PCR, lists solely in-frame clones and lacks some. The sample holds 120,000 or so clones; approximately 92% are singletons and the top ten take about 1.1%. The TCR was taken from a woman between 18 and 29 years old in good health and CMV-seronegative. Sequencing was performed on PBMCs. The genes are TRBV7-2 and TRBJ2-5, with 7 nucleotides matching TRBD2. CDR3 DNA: TGTGCCAGCAGCTTCTCCCCCGGACTAGAAGACGAGACCCAGTACTTC. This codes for CASSFSPGLEDETQYF.